The rows below give T cell receptor beta chains drawn from one sample of a study of blood T cell repertoires in COVID-19. Sequencing used immunoSEQ multiplex PCR; TCRdb keeps in-frame clones, though not all of them. Of about 150,000 clones in the sample, roughly nine tenths were seen once. Sequences were obtained from peripheral blood. The receptors shown here come from a man between 18 and 29 years old with COVID-19, enrolled during active disease. Each CDR3 is given with its conserved first and last residue. The D gene is left open where the match is weak. Size values are once, few and many counts, or a class for expanded clones, and some rows have none.

v_call: TRBV15
j_call: TRBJ2-2
cdr3_length: 16
clone_size: -
d_call: TRBD2
cdr3_nt: TGTGCCACCAGCAGTAAGCCTAGCGGGAACACCGGGGAGCTGTTTTTT
cdr3_aa: CATSSKPSGNTGELFF

v_call: TRBV15
j_call: TRBJ2-7
cdr3_length: 18
clone_size: -
d_call: TRBD1
cdr3_nt: TGTGCCACCAGCCCGGGTGTTTCCCGACAGGGGGCTATCCACGAGCAGTACTTC
cdr3_aa: CATSPGVSRQGAIHEQYF

v_call: TRBV24-1
j_call: TRBJ2-1
cdr3_length: 13
clone_size: -
d_call: -
cdr3_nt: TGTGCCACCAGTGAGGACAGTTACAATGAGCAGTTCTTC
cdr3_aa: CATSEDSYNEQFF

v_call: TRBV19
j_call: TRBJ1-2
cdr3_length: 14
clone_size: -
d_call: -
cdr3_nt: TGTGCCAGTAGTATGGGGCAGGGAAACTATGGCTACACCTTC
cdr3_aa: CASSMGQGNYGYTF

v_call: TRBV4-3
j_call: TRBJ1-4
cdr3_length: 16
clone_size: few
d_call: -
cdr3_nt: TGCGCCAGCAGCCAAGATCAGGGCATAGAGAATGAAAAACTGTTTTTT
cdr3_aa: CASSQDQGIENEKLFF

v_call: TRBV21-1
j_call: TRBJ1-2
cdr3_length: 17
clone_size: -
d_call: -
cdr3_nt: TGTGCCAGCAGCAAAACGGTGACGGTCGAGGAGGGCTATGGCTACACCTTC
cdr3_aa: CASSKTVTVEEGYGYTF

v_call: TRBV5-4
j_call: TRBJ2-7
cdr3_length: 14
clone_size: -
d_call: -
cdr3_nt: TGTGCCAGCAGCTCGCGGCGCTTCCCCTACGAGCAGTACTTC
cdr3_aa: CASSSRRFPYEQYF

v_call: TRBV9
j_call: TRBJ2-3
cdr3_length: 11
clone_size: once
d_call: -
cdr3_nt: TGTGCCAGCAGCGCCCAGGGGAAGCAGTATTTT
cdr3_aa: CASSAQGKQYF

v_call: TRBV19
j_call: TRBJ1-5
cdr3_length: 15
clone_size: -
d_call: TRBD1
cdr3_nt: TGTGCCAGTCGGACAGGGGTGGGGAGCAATCAGCCCCAGCATTTT
cdr3_aa: CASRTGVGSNQPQHF

v_call: TRBV13
j_call: TRBJ2-2
cdr3_length: 16
clone_size: -
d_call: TRBD1
cdr3_nt: TGTGCCAGCAGCTCGACCGGGACAGATAACACCGGGGAGCTGTTTTTT
cdr3_aa: CASSSTGTDNTGELFF

v_call: TRBV4-1
j_call: TRBJ2-7
cdr3_length: 16
clone_size: once
d_call: -
cdr3_nt: TGCGCCAGCAGCCAAGATCTCCCGCTATCCCCCTACGAGCAGTACTTC
cdr3_aa: CASSQDLPLSPYEQYF

v_call: TRBV28
j_call: TRBJ1-5
cdr3_length: 14
clone_size: -
d_call: -
cdr3_nt: TGTGCCAGCAGTTTAACGGGAGGCAATCAGCCCCAGCATTTT
cdr3_aa: CASSLTGGNQPQHF

v_call: TRBV27
j_call: TRBJ2-5
cdr3_length: 13
clone_size: once
d_call: -
cdr3_nt: TGTGCCAGCAGGAGCGGGCATCAAGAGACCCAGTACTTC
cdr3_aa: CASRSGHQETQYF

v_call: TRBV29-1
j_call: TRBJ2-1
cdr3_length: 15
clone_size: -
d_call: -
cdr3_nt: TGCAGCGTTGAAGATCTAGGCGGATTGGCCAATGAGCAGTTCTTC
cdr3_aa: CSVEDLGGLANEQFF

v_call: TRBV11-3
j_call: TRBJ2-2
cdr3_length: 14
clone_size: -
d_call: -
cdr3_nt: TGTGCCAGCAGCTTTCGGGAAGGCGCCGGGGAGCTGTTTTTT
cdr3_aa: CASSFREGAGELFF

v_call: TRBV29-1
j_call: TRBJ2-1
cdr3_length: 10
clone_size: -
d_call: -
cdr3_nt: TGCAGCGTTGTGGACATTGAGCAGTTCTTC
cdr3_aa: CSVVDIEQFF

v_call: TRBV6-2/TRBV6-3
j_call: TRBJ2-1
cdr3_length: 15
clone_size: -
d_call: TRBD2
cdr3_nt: TGTGCCAGCAGTTACTCAGGGGGCGGGAGGGCCTGGCAGTTCTTC
cdr3_aa: CASSYSGGGRAWQFF

v_call: TRBV29-1
j_call: TRBJ2-5
cdr3_length: 14
clone_size: -
d_call: TRBD2
cdr3_nt: TGCAGCGTATTGGGAGTCGGGAGGGAAGAGACCCAGTACTTC
cdr3_aa: CSVLGVGREETQYF

v_call: TRBV28
j_call: TRBJ2-5
cdr3_length: 17
clone_size: -
d_call: TRBD2
cdr3_nt: TGTGCCAGCAGTTTAGGGTCTAGCGGGAGGAACCAAGAGACCCAGTACTTC
cdr3_aa: CASSLGSSGRNQETQYF

v_call: TRBV27
j_call: TRBJ2-5
cdr3_length: 13
clone_size: -
d_call: -
cdr3_nt: TGTGCCAGCAGTCCTCGAATCGGAGAGACCCAGTACTTC
cdr3_aa: CASSPRIGETQYF

v_call: TRBV9
j_call: TRBJ2-1
cdr3_length: 18
clone_size: -
d_call: -
cdr3_nt: TGTGCCAGCAGCGGAACCCCAAGATTCATGAGCTCCTACAATGAGCAGTTCTTC
cdr3_aa: CASSGTPRFMSSYNEQFF

v_call: TRBV5-4
j_call: TRBJ1-4
cdr3_length: 16
clone_size: -
d_call: TRBD1
cdr3_nt: TGTGCCAGCAGCACGTACCGGGACAGGCCTAATGAAAAACTGTTTTTT
cdr3_aa: CASSTYRDRPNEKLFF

v_call: TRBV2
j_call: TRBJ2-6
cdr3_length: 17
clone_size: -
d_call: -
cdr3_nt: TGTGCCAGTAGCCTTCTGGATTTGGGGCCTGGGGCCAACGTCCTGACTTTC
cdr3_aa: CASSLLDLGPGANVLTF

v_call: TRBV25-1
j_call: TRBJ1-6
cdr3_length: 14
clone_size: many
d_call: -
cdr3_nt: TGTGCCAGCACCGAGGGCAGGACTAATTCACCCCTCCACTTT
cdr3_aa: CASTEGRTNSPLHF

v_call: TRBV28
j_call: TRBJ2-7
cdr3_length: 14
clone_size: -
d_call: TRBD2
cdr3_nt: TGTGCCAGCAGTTTATCGCGGGAGCCCTACGAGCAGTACTTC
cdr3_aa: CASSLSREPYEQYF

v_call: TRBV20-1
j_call: TRBJ2-3
cdr3_length: 14
clone_size: -
d_call: -
cdr3_nt: TGCAGTGCTAGTCCGGGACTCGATGGAGATACGCAGTATTTT
cdr3_aa: CSASPGLDGDTQYF

v_call: TRBV27
j_call: TRBJ2-3
cdr3_length: 16
clone_size: -
d_call: TRBD2
cdr3_nt: TGTGCCAGCAGTAGTCCTAGCGGACCTAGCACAGATACGCAGTATTTT
cdr3_aa: CASSSPSGPSTDTQYF

v_call: TRBV12-3/TRBV12-4
j_call: TRBJ2-3
cdr3_length: 11
clone_size: -
d_call: -
cdr3_nt: TGTGCCACGGAAGAGGCAGATACGCAGTATTTT
cdr3_aa: CATEEADTQYF

v_call: TRBV3-1/TRBV3-2
j_call: TRBJ1-2
cdr3_length: 14
clone_size: -
d_call: -
cdr3_nt: TGTGCCAGCAGCCCCGAGTATGTAAACTATGGCTACACCTTC
cdr3_aa: CASSPEYVNYGYTF

v_call: TRBV6-5
j_call: TRBJ1-5
cdr3_length: 13
clone_size: -
d_call: -
cdr3_nt: TGTGCCAGCAGTTACTCATCCTATCAGCCCCAGCATTTT
cdr3_aa: CASSYSSYQPQHF

v_call: TRBV19
j_call: TRBJ2-5
cdr3_length: 14
clone_size: -
d_call: -
cdr3_nt: TGTGCCAGTAGCCAGGACTCTCTTCTTGGGACCCAGTACTTC
cdr3_aa: CASSQDSLLGTQYF

v_call: TRBV12-3/TRBV12-4
j_call: TRBJ2-6
cdr3_length: 13
clone_size: -
d_call: TRBD1
cdr3_nt: TGTGCCAGCAGTGAGGGACAGGCTAGCGTCCTGACTTTC
cdr3_aa: CASSEGQASVLTF

v_call: TRBV6-2/TRBV6-3
j_call: TRBJ2-1
cdr3_length: 16
clone_size: -
d_call: -
cdr3_nt: TGTGCCAGCAGCTCCCGTAGCGGTTCCTCCTACAATGAGCAGTTCTTC
cdr3_aa: CASSSRSGSSYNEQFF

v_call: TRBV4-1
j_call: TRBJ1-5
cdr3_length: 17
clone_size: few
d_call: -
cdr3_nt: TGCGCCAGCAGCCACACCAAACTCAGGGATAGCAATCAGCCCCAGCATTTT
cdr3_aa: CASSHTKLRDSNQPQHF

v_call: TRBV24-1
j_call: TRBJ2-1
cdr3_length: 17
clone_size: once
d_call: TRBD2
cdr3_nt: TGTGCCACCAGTGATTCCGGGACTAGCGGAGGGGAGAATGAGCAGTTCTTC
cdr3_aa: CATSDSGTSGGENEQFF

v_call: TRBV29-1
j_call: TRBJ2-7
cdr3_length: 13
clone_size: -
d_call: -
cdr3_nt: TGCAGCGTTGGTTGGGGCACCTCCTACGAGCAGTACTTC
cdr3_aa: CSVGWGTSYEQYF

v_call: TRBV15
j_call: TRBJ1-4
cdr3_length: 13
clone_size: -
d_call: -
cdr3_nt: TGTGCCACCAGCAGAGATCGAGCCGGGAACCCCGGATTT
cdr3_aa: CATSRDRAGNPGF

v_call: TRBV28
j_call: TRBJ1-5
cdr3_length: 15
clone_size: few
d_call: -
cdr3_nt: TGTGCCAGCAGTTTCTCGGGGGGCGGCAATCAGCCCCAGCATTTT
cdr3_aa: CASSFSGGGNQPQHF

v_call: TRBV7-6
j_call: TRBJ2-7
cdr3_length: 14
clone_size: -
d_call: -
cdr3_nt: TGTGCCAGCAGCTTACGGGGTGGCTACGAGGGGCAGTACTTC
cdr3_aa: CASSLRGGYEGQYF

v_call: TRBV29-1
j_call: TRBJ2-7
cdr3_length: 11
clone_size: -
d_call: TRBD1
cdr3_nt: TGCAGCGTCCCGGGACAGGGCGTGCAGTACTTC
cdr3_aa: CSVPGQGVQYF

v_call: TRBV7-3
j_call: TRBJ2-3
cdr3_length: 17
clone_size: -
d_call: -
cdr3_nt: TGTGCCAGCAGCTTAACCCCCGGCCCGCGGGGCACAGATACGCAGTATTTT
cdr3_aa: CASSLTPGPRGTDTQYF

v_call: TRBV9
j_call: TRBJ2-3
cdr3_length: 18
clone_size: -
d_call: TRBD1
cdr3_nt: TGTGCCAGCAGCGGCTCGAGACGACAGGGGGCGGGCACAGATACGCAGTATTTT
cdr3_aa: CASSGSRRQGAGTDTQYF

v_call: TRBV7-9
j_call: TRBJ1-3
cdr3_length: 18
clone_size: -
d_call: -
cdr3_nt: TGTGCCAGCAGCTTAGACAGTCTGGTAGGACGGGGTGGAAACACCATATATTTT
cdr3_aa: CASSLDSLVGRGGNTIYF

v_call: TRBV28
j_call: TRBJ1-1
cdr3_length: 15
clone_size: once
d_call: -
cdr3_nt: TGTGCCAGCAGGGTTCAGGGAAACATGAACACTGAAGCTTTCTTT
cdr3_aa: CASRVQGNMNTEAFF

v_call: TRBV10-1
j_call: TRBJ2-3
cdr3_length: 16
clone_size: -
d_call: -
cdr3_nt: TGCGCCAGCAGTGACCTTGGCGGAGCCAGCACAGATACGCAGTATTTT
cdr3_aa: CASSDLGGASTDTQYF

v_call: TRBV10-3
j_call: TRBJ2-1
cdr3_length: 19
clone_size: -
d_call: TRBD2
cdr3_nt: TGTGCCATCAGTGATAGGGTAACTAGCGGGAGGGCCACATACAATGAGCAGTTCTTC
cdr3_aa: CAISDRVTSGRATYNEQFF

v_call: TRBV7-2
j_call: TRBJ2-3
cdr3_length: 17
clone_size: -
d_call: TRBD1
cdr3_nt: TGTGCCAGCAGCTTAGTCCTGACAGGGACAAGCACAGATACGCAGTATTTT
cdr3_aa: CASSLVLTGTSTDTQYF

v_call: TRBV27
j_call: TRBJ2-5
cdr3_length: 14
clone_size: -
d_call: -
cdr3_nt: TGTGCCAGCAGTTTATTTTCGTCCCAAGAGACCCAGTACTTC
cdr3_aa: CASSLFSSQETQYF

v_call: TRBV6-6
j_call: TRBJ1-1
cdr3_length: 16
clone_size: -
d_call: TRBD1
cdr3_nt: TGTGCCAGCAGACCCCAGGGGGCGAGGATGAACACTGAAGCTTTCTTT
cdr3_aa: CASRPQGARMNTEAFF

v_call: TRBV30
j_call: TRBJ1-2
cdr3_length: 14
clone_size: -
d_call: -
cdr3_nt: TGTGCCTGGAATGTACAGAGCCCGTTAAGTGCCTACACCTTC
cdr3_aa: CAWNVQSPLSAYTF

v_call: TRBV7-2
j_call: TRBJ2-3
cdr3_length: 16
clone_size: -
d_call: TRBD1
cdr3_nt: TGTGCCAGCAGCTTATGGACAGGGGATCGGGCAGATACGCAGTATTTT
cdr3_aa: CASSLWTGDRADTQYF

v_call: TRBV4-3
j_call: TRBJ1-2
cdr3_length: 15
clone_size: once
d_call: -
cdr3_nt: TGCGCCAGCAGCCAAGATGCAGGGCCTAACTATGGCTACACCTTC
cdr3_aa: CASSQDAGPNYGYTF

v_call: TRBV11-2
j_call: TRBJ1-1
cdr3_length: 14
clone_size: once
d_call: TRBD1
cdr3_nt: TGTGCCAGCAGCGGCAGTAGACAGGGGAGTCGAGCTTTCTTT
cdr3_aa: CASSGSRQGSRAFF

v_call: TRBV6-5
j_call: TRBJ2-7
cdr3_length: 15
clone_size: -
d_call: TRBD1
cdr3_nt: TGTGCCAGCAGTACCGAAAGGACAGGGGACTACGAGCAGTACTTC
cdr3_aa: CASSTERTGDYEQYF

v_call: TRBV19
j_call: TRBJ2-6
cdr3_length: 16
clone_size: -
d_call: -
cdr3_nt: TGTGCCAGTAGCTCCCCCGGAGGTTCTGGGGCCAACGTCCTGACTTTC
cdr3_aa: CASSSPGGSGANVLTF

v_call: TRBV28
j_call: TRBJ2-7
cdr3_length: 14
clone_size: -
d_call: -
cdr3_nt: TGTGCCAGCAGTCCGACAGGTTTCTCCTACGAGCAGTACTTC
cdr3_aa: CASSPTGFSYEQYF

v_call: TRBV11-2
j_call: TRBJ2-1
cdr3_length: 16
clone_size: -
d_call: TRBD1
cdr3_nt: TGTGCCAGCAGCCCCCGGACAGGGGGGTCCTACAATGAGCAGTTCTTC
cdr3_aa: CASSPRTGGSYNEQFF

v_call: TRBV5-6
j_call: TRBJ2-1
cdr3_length: 12
clone_size: -
d_call: TRBD2
cdr3_nt: TGTGCCAGCACTAGCGGGAGCCATGAGCAGTTCTTC
cdr3_aa: CASTSGSHEQFF

v_call: TRBV19
j_call: TRBJ1-2
cdr3_length: 12
clone_size: -
d_call: -
cdr3_nt: TGTGCCAGTAGTATAGACTCCTATGGCTACACCTTC
cdr3_aa: CASSIDSYGYTF